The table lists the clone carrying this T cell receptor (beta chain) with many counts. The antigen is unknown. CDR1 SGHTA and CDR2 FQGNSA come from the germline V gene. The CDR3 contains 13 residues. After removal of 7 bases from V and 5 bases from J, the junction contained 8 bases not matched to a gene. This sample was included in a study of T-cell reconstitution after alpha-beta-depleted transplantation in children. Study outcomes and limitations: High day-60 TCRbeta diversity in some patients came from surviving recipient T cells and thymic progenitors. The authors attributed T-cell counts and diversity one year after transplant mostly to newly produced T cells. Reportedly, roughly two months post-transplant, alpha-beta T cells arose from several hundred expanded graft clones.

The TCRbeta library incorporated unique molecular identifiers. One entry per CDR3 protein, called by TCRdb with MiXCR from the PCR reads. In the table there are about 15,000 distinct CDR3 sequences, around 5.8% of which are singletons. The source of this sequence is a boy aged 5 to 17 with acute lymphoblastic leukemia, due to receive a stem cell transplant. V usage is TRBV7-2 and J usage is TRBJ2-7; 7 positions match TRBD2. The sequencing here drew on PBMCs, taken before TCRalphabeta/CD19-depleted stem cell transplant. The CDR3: CASNRRAGNEQYF. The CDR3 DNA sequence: TGTGCCAGCAACCGCCGAGCGGGGAACGAGCAGTACTTC.